The T cell receptor (beta chain) described here comes from a study of early T cells in non-severe SARS-CoV-2 infection. Overall study: Sequencing of unsorted whole blood was done on bulk RNA, leaving chains unpaired.

As part of library construction, unique molecular identifiers were attached to individual cDNA molecules. TCRdb re-analysed the 5' RACE reads in MiXCR, keeping a single row per CDR3 protein. The sample yields 80,000 or so distinct CDR3 sequences, around 15% seen once. CDR1 is LNHNV and CDR2 is YYDKDF in the germline V gene (reference sequence). V was clipped by 1 base and J by 4 bases, with 7 bases between them. The CDR3 consists of 13 residues. Overall study findings and caveats: Matching with VDJdb favored anti-spike CD8 responses (missing private and CD4 specificities).

As to this clonotype: What it recognizes is unknown.

The clonotype comes from an adult who was a healthcare worker with PCR-confirmed SARS-CoV-2 infection or an uninfected control (not recorded which). Sequenced sample: whole blood. This rearrangement joins TRBV15 to TRBJ1-2; D is possibly TRBD1 (6 bases). The CDR3 reads CATSRGTVYGYTF. CDR3 bases: TGTGCCACCAGCAGAGGGACAGTCTATGGCTACACCTTC.